Presented here are 10 T cell receptor beta chains from one specimen sequenced in a study of post-analysis software for immune sequencing data. Study-wide points: TRBV segments more frequent in patients than in controls numbered roughly 5 and included TRBV5-6, TRBV5-1 and TRBV20-1.

Unique molecular identifiers were carried by the TCR beta cDNA libraries. Via MiXCR, TCRdb re-called the PCR reads, giving one row per CDR3 protein. The sample records fewer than 600,000 distinct CDR3 sequences, roughly 46% being singletons. These receptors lack a known antigen. The sequenced material came from blood. Receptor source: a girl aged 5-17 years with multiple sclerosis.

J is TRBJ2-5 and V is TRBV28; the D call may be TRBD1 or TRBD2 (6 bases each). Deletions cut 4 bases from V and 4 bases from J, with 16 bases between. The CDR3 has 15 residues. Germline-derived CDR1 and CDR2 are MDHEN and SYDVKM. The CDR3 DNA sequence: TGTGCCAGCAGTTCCCTCCGAGGGGGGATAGAGACCCAGTACTTC. It encodes CASSSLRGGIETQYF.

Only a few counts were recorded for this clonotype. The chain joins TRBV27 to TRBJ2-7; 13 bases align to TRBD2. The J call is doubtful: the DNA matches TRBJ2-5 better. Germline lookup yields CDR1 MNHEY and CDR2 SMNVEV (reference sequence). This CDR3 is built from 20 residues. The CDR3: CASSLTTSGRAKSPRETQYF. The CDR3 region has the DNA TGTGCCAGCAGTTTAACAACTAGCGGGAGGGCCAAGTCCCCAAGAGAGACCCAGTACTTC.

The gene calls are TRBV3-1 and TRBJ2-7, with no clear D. The CDR3 totals 15 residues. V was shortened by 0 bases and J by 7 bases, with 16 bases between the two germline ends. The germline V gene has CDR1 LGHDT and CDR2 YNNKEL (reference sequence). The CDR3 DNA reads as TGTGCCAGCAGCCAAGATCCCAGCCGCCATAATGAGCAGTACTTC. It translates to CASSQDPSRHNEQYF.

The chain has TRBV28 and TRBJ2-5, with 8 bases lining up with TRBD2. TRBJ2-1 matches the DNA end more closely, so the J call is doubtful. Germline CDR1 MDHEN, CDR2 SYDVKM. This CDR3 is 15 amino acids long. Here the CDR3 reads CASSLRSAGGETQFF. The CDR3 DNA reads TGTGCCAGCAGTCTCAGGTCCGCCGGGGGGGAGACCCAGTTCTTC.

This clonotype was seen a handful of times. V gene TRBV20-1 combines with J gene TRBJ2-5; 8 nucleotides agree with TRBD1. The CDR3 extends over 15 amino acids. The V gene's germline CDR1 is DFQATT and CDR2 SNEGSKA (reference sequence). V trimming: 3 bases; J trimming: 5 bases; junction bases outside the gene matches: 11. The CDR3 coding sequence is TGCAGTGCTAGCCCCAGTTCGACAGGGGAGGAGACCCAGTACTTC. Protein: CSASPSSTGEETQYF.

This clonotype appeared a few times. The gene calls are TRBV4-3 and TRBJ2-7, with 9 bases fitting TRBD2. The germline V gene has CDR1 LGHNA and CDR2 YSLEER. Germline trimming cut 1 base from V and 5 bases from J; bases unmatched to any gene: 9. The CDR3 runs to 16 residues. The CDR3 sequence: CASSQGTGTSFDEQYF. The DNA of the CDR3 is TGCGCCAGCAGCCAAGGTACCGGGACTAGCTTCGACGAGCAGTACTTC.

The V call is TRBV5-1, the J call TRBJ1-2; 7 bases align to TRBD1. With 4 bases clipped from V and 3 bases from J, the junction kept 6 bases outside the gene matches. Germline V gene data show CDR1 as SGHRS and CDR2 as YFSETQ. CDR3 length equals 14 residues. CDR3 region: CASSRGGEDYGYTF. Here the CDR3 DNA reads TGCGCCAGCAGCCGAGGGGGCGAGGACTATGGCTACACCTTC.

This clonotype was found a few times. The chain uses TRBV20-1 and TRBJ1-5; the D is unclear. With 4 bases removed from V and 2 bases from J, the gap between germline ends came to 12 bases. This CDR3 region has 14 residues. CDR1 and CDR2 from the germline V gene are DFQATT and SNEGSKA (reference sequence). The CDR3 region is CSAKVPKGNQPQHF. The CDR3 DNA follows: TGCAGTGCTAAGGTCCCTAAGGGCAATCAGCCCCAGCATTTT.

The chain uses TRBV29-1 and TRBJ1-1; 9 bases are a match to TRBD1. Per the germline V gene, CDR1 is SQVTM and CDR2 is ANQGSEA. The V and J ends lost 5 bases and 5 bases, in that order; junction bases with no gene match: 9. The CDR3 is made up of 14 amino acids. The DNA for the CDR3 is TGCAGCGTTAAGGGGACAGGGAGAGGGACTGAAGCTTTCTTT. It translates to CSVKGTGRGTEAFF.

This chain joins TRBV28 and TRBJ1-2; D remains unclear. The CDR3 consists of 14 residues. Trimming removed 10 bases at V and 0 bases at J, with 15 bases between. The V gene's germline CDR1 is MDHEN and CDR2 SYDVKM. The CDR3 is CATRWRDSNYGYTF. The DNA for the CDR3 is TGTGCCACCCGATGGAGGGATTCTAACTATGGCTACACCTTC.